Shown below are 25 T cell receptor beta chains from a single sample sequenced in a study of CD8 T cells in ankylosing spondylitis. TCRdb used MiXCR to reprocess the 5' RACE reads, holding one entry per CDR3 protein. The sample has 350,000 to 400,000 distinct CDR3 sequences; 20% are singletons. The sequenced material came from blood, either unsorted or a sorted T cell fraction (not recorded which). Receptor source: a male donor with ankylosing spondylitis or in good health (not recorded which).

In its sample, this clonotype was seen many times. The chain is built from TRBV14 and TRBJ2-3; no definite D call. Germline lookup yields CDR1 SGHDN and CDR2 FVKESK. The V end was cut by 3 bases, the J end by 0 bases, with 13 bases between. CDR3 length: 16 residues. CDR3 residues: CASSQTRLASTDTQYF. The CDR3 DNA reads TGTGCCAGCAGCCAGACCCGACTCGCTAGCACAGATACGCAGTATTTT.

CDR3 sequence reads: CASSPRDRGETQYF. CDR3 coding DNA: TGTGCCAGCAGCCCGAGGGACAGGGGAGAGACCCAGTACTTC. V and J are TRBV7-9 and TRBJ2-5, with 10 positions matching TRBD1. The CDR3 length is 14 residues. The ends lost 5 bases at V and 4 bases at J; junction bases unmatched: 4. CDR1 is SEHNR, CDR2 FQNEAQ, per germline (reference sequence).

This clonotype has a handful of counts. This chain links TRBV4-1 with TRBJ2-5; TRBD1 aligns across 7 bases. This CDR3 contains 13 residues. The V gene end was trimmed by 6 bases and the J gene end by 1 base; junction bases not matched to a gene: 2. CDR1 is MGHRA, CDR2 YSYEKL, per germline. CDR3 nucleotides: TGCGCCAGCAGAGACAGGGCCCAAGAGACCCAGTACTTC. This translates into CASRDRAQETQYF.

The chain uses TRBV6-1 and TRBJ2-2, with TRBD2 as a possible D gene (6 bases). Trimming cost V 5 bases and J 0 bases, with 10 bases left between them. This CDR3 comprises 15 residues. Germline V gene lookup returns CDR1 MNHNS and CDR2 SASEGT. The chain's CDR3 is CASSLARTNTGELFF. CDR3 bases: TGTGCCAGCAGTCTAGCGCGCACGAACACCGGGGAGCTGTTTTTT.

The J gene is TRBJ2-5, the V gene TRBV15, with D unclear. The CDR3 is 15 amino acids. Germline V gives CDR1 LNHNV, CDR2 YYDKDF (reference sequence). V was clipped by 0 bases and J by 5 bases, with 13 bases between them. The CDR3, as DNA: TGTGCCACCAGCAGAGAAGGTGCAGGACGGGAGACCCAGTACTTC. It yields the protein CATSREGAGRETQYF.

This clonotype was observed a few times. The chain recombines TRBV5-1 with TRBJ2-2; D remains unclear. The V gene lost 6 bases and the J gene lost 1 base, with 10 bases spanning the gap. CDR3 size: 14 residues. CDR1 and CDR2 from the germline V gene are SGHRS and YFSETQ. The CDR3 region has the DNA TGCGCCAGCAACCCGGACGGGAACACCGGGGAGCTGTTTTTT. It translates to CASNPDGNTGELFF.

This clonotype was picked up many times. The rearrangement joins TRBV12-3 or TRBV12-4 to TRBJ2-7, with D possibly matching TRBD1 (5 bases). This CDR3 region has 12 residues. V dropped 3 bases and J dropped 5 bases, with 8 bases sitting between them. The DNA of the CDR3 is TGTGCCAGCAGTTTGTGGGGCCACGAGCAGTACTTC. It yields the protein CASSLWGHEQYF.

The V call is TRBV6-5, the J call TRBJ1-1, with 7 bases lining up with TRBD1. CDR3 size: 14 residues. Per germline, CDR1 MNHEY and CDR2 SVGAGI. V trimming: 2 bases; J trimming: 4 bases; junction bases outside the gene matches: 4. The CDR3 loop is CASSYGSGGTEAFF. CDR3 nucleotide sequence: TGTGCCAGCAGTTACGGGTCAGGGGGCACTGAAGCTTTCTTT.

This clonotype was detected only a few times. The rearrangement joins TRBV6-1 to TRBJ1-4; TRBD1 might be the D (6 bases). CDR1 MNHNS and CDR2 SASEGT come from the germline V gene. The V end lost 1 base, the J end lost 7 bases, and 13 bases lay between the germline ends. This CDR3 comprises 15 residues. The CDR3 bases are TGTGCCAGCAGTGAAGGTCGGGGGGCGGGTGAAAAACTGTTTTTT. Protein product: CASSEGRGAGEKLFF.

This clonotype was observed a few times. The chain is built from TRBV12-3 or TRBV12-4 and TRBJ2-4, with 9 bases fitting TRBD1. The V segment lost 6 bases and the J segment 8 bases; nucleotides outside the gene matches: 11. The CDR3 consists of 15 residues. This chain's CDR3 is CASRGRTGEEDIQYF. In DNA form, the CDR3 reads TGTGCCAGCAGAGGGAGGACAGGGGAGGAGGACATTCAGTACTTC.

This clonotype has more than one count but fewer than ten. The gene calls are TRBV15 and TRBJ2-6; weak D call: TRBD1 (6 bases). The CDR3 is 16 amino acids. Germline values: CDR1 LNHNV, CDR2 YYDKDF (reference sequence). Deletions cut 3 bases from V and 7 bases from J, with 16 bases between. The CDR3 DNA follows: TGTGCCACCAGCAGGCGAACTGAGGGGGTAGCCAACGTCCTGACTTTC. It specifies CATSRRTEGVANVLTF.

A few counts support this clonotype. This chain joins TRBV2 and TRBJ2-2; no definite D call. This CDR3 is built from 14 residues. Germline CDR1 SNHLY, CDR2 FYNNEI. The V gene lost 1 base and the J gene lost 6 bases, with 9 bases spanning the gap. The CDR3 DNA reads as TGTGCCAGCAGTGAAGGTAGCCGTCCCGGGGAGCTGTTTTTT. It encodes CASSEGSRPGELFF. The full variable domain, in which reference TRBV2 and TRBJ2-2 provide the parts outside the CDR3, is EPEVTQTPSHQVTQMGQEVILRCVPISNHLYFYWYRQILGQKVEFLVSFYNNEISEKSEIFDDQFSVERPDGSNFTLKIRSTKLEDSAMYFCASSEGSRPGELFFGEGSRLTVL.

The V gene is TRBV5-1, the J gene TRBJ2-3, with 12 positions matching TRBD2. Germline CDR1 SGHRS, CDR2 YFSETQ. The V and J ends lost 4 bases and 2 bases, in that order; junction bases with no gene match: 23. This CDR3 is built from 22 residues. The CDR3 reads CASSHLGPSGGEQYPSTDTQYF. The CDR3 region has the DNA TGCGCCAGCAGCCATCTGGGTCCTAGCGGGGGGGAGCAGTACCCATCCACAGATACGCAGTATTTT.

This clonotype was seen ten or more times. V is TRBV6-2 or TRBV6-3 and J is TRBJ2-1, with 11 bases that match TRBD2. The germline gives CDR1 MNHEY, CDR2 SVGEGT. There are 16 residues in the CDR3. V trimming: 2 bases; J trimming: 8 bases; junction bases outside the gene matches: 8. The DNA for the CDR3 is TGTGCCAGCAGTTACGAACTAGCGGGAGCTCTCGATGAGCAGTTCTTC. Translating gives CASSYELAGALDEQFF.

This clonotype was recorded at least ten times. The chain carries TRBV25-1 and TRBJ2-5; D is unresolved. The germline V gene encodes CDR1 MGHDK and CDR2 SYGVNS. The length of the CDR3 is 13 residues. The ends were cut back, 3 bases at V and 1 base at J, with 6 bases in the middle. The CDR3 loop reads CASSDGAQETQYF. The CDR3, as DNA: TGTGCCAGCAGTGATGGTGCCCAAGAGACCCAGTACTTC.

A few counts support this clonotype. The chain has TRBV4-2 and TRBJ1-1; maybe TRBD1 (5 bases). V lost 7 bases and J lost 0, with 9 bases in between. This CDR3 comprises 13 residues. Per the germline V gene, CDR1 is LGHNA and CDR2 is YNFKEQ. CDR3 protein: CASNGHLNTEAFF. CDR3 DNA: TGTGCCAGCAACGGACACTTGAACACTGAAGCTTTCTTT.

The gene calls are TRBV5-1 and TRBJ2-7; 9 nucleotides line up with TRBD2. Germline loops: CDR1 SGHRS, CDR2 YFSETQ. CDR3 length: 13 amino acids. V dropped 5 bases and J dropped 6; count of bases not matched to a gene: 6. CDR3 protein: CASRLSGGIEQYF. In DNA, the CDR3 is TGCGCCAGCAGACTGAGCGGGGGGATCGAGCAGTACTTC.

This clonotype was counted between two and nine times. The chain couples TRBV7-9 to TRBJ2-1; either TRBD1 or TRBD2 may supply D (5 bases each). Germline V lookup: CDR1 SEHNR, CDR2 FQNEAQ (reference sequence). Between the trimmed V and J ends, which lost 4 bases and 7 bases, there was a span of 11 bases. The CDR3 consists of 13 residues. CDR3 amino acids: CASSWTRENEQFF. DNA for the CDR3: TGTGCCAGCAGCTGGACACGGGAAAATGAGCAGTTCTTC.

This chain uses TRBV5-1 with TRBJ2-1, with D perhaps matching TRBD2 (5 bases). Germline assignment: CDR1 SGHRS and CDR2 YFSETQ. The CDR3 has 17 amino acids. V lost 2 bases to trimming and J lost 2 bases, with 17 bases between them. CDR3 protein: CASSFGASPPTYNEQFF. Here the CDR3 DNA reads TGCGCCAGCAGCTTTGGAGCTAGCCCCCCAACCTACAATGAGCAGTTCTTC.

The genes are TRBV7-2 and TRBJ2-5, with 10 bases lining up with TRBD2. The CDR3 is 15 amino acids. V gave up 4 bases and J gave up 2 bases; unmatched junction bases: 4. The germline CDR1 and CDR2 sequences are SGHTA and FQGNSA. Written as DNA, the CDR3 is TGTGCCAGCAGCTCTTCGGGACTAGCGCAAGAGACCCAGTACTTC. This encodes CASSSSGLAQETQYF.

J is TRBJ2-7 and V is TRBV2; D remains ambiguous. Trimming took 7 bases from V and 7 from J, leaving 11 bases between them. Germline CDR1 SNHLY, CDR2 FYNNEI. The CDR3 loop spans 11 amino acids. CDR3 sequence: CASIQPGEQYF. The CDR3 coding sequence is TGTGCCAGCATCCAACCTGGGGAGCAGTACTTC.

The CDR3 bases are TGCAGCGTTGTCCCTAGACAGGCAGATACGCAGTATTTT. Its translation: CSVVPRQADTQYF. V and J are TRBV29-1 and TRBJ2-3; D is perhaps TRBD1 (6 bases). The CDR3 consists of 13 residues. Germline V gene lookup returns CDR1 SQVTM and CDR2 ANQGSEA. Trimming left V 4 bases short and J 4 bases short, with 12 bases between.

There are a few counts of this clonotype. The rearrangement links TRBV10-3 to TRBJ2-7; tentatively, D is TRBD1 (6 bases). The germline V gene has CDR1 ENHRY and CDR2 SYGVKD. The CDR3 extends over 14 amino acids. The V gene lost 6 bases and the J gene lost 5 bases, with 17 bases spanning the gap. In nucleotides, the CDR3 is TGTGCCATCAGCCCACAGGGTTCTTCAAACGAGCAGTACTTC. The encoded protein is CAISPQGSSNEQYF.

This clonotype was picked up a small number of times. The gene calls are TRBV6-1 and TRBJ2-5, with TRBD1 identical over 11 bases. The V segment lost 6 bases and the J segment 4 bases; nucleotides outside the gene matches: 7. Germline CDR1 reads MNHNS; CDR2 reads SASEGT. The CDR3 runs to 15 residues. The CDR3 sequence: CASSPTGQGAETQYF. In DNA, the CDR3 is TGTGCCAGCAGCCCCACTGGACAGGGGGCAGAGACCCAGTACTTC.

The V and J genes are TRBV12-3 or TRBV12-4 and TRBJ2-3; the match to TRBD1 covers 9 bases. V dropped 6 bases and J dropped 3; count of bases not matched to a gene: 7. CDR3 length equals 15 residues. CDR3 sequence (DNA): TGTGCCAGCAGCGATGACAGGGGGGCGACAGATACGCAGTATTTT. Its protein is CASSDDRGATDTQYF.